The 11 T cell receptor beta chains presented below share a single source sample, sequenced in a study of cytomegalovirus exposure and HLA in healthy donors. A multiplex PCR was run with 60 Vbeta primers and 13 Jbeta primers. Data came from immunoSEQ multiplex PCR; TCRdb stores just in-frame clones and leaves some out. There are approximately 180,000 clones in the sample, with about 6% held by the top ten. Sequencing was performed on PBMCs. These receptors all stem from a man between 25 and 39 years old in good health and CMV-seronegative.

V is TRBV5-1 and J is TRBJ2-7; 9 bases agree with TRBD1. CDR3 length: 14 amino acids. After removal of 5 bases from V and 6 bases from J, the junction contained 9 bases not matched to a gene. Per germline, CDR1 SGHRS and CDR2 YFSETQ. CDR3 nucleotide sequence: TGCGCCAGCAGACAGGGACAGGGCCCGGGCGAGCAGTACTTC. It yields the protein CASRQGQGPGEQYF.

This chain links TRBV5-6 with TRBJ1-2; tentatively, D is TRBD1 (5 bases). This CDR3 has 13 residues. In germline, CDR1 is SGHDT, CDR2 YYEEEE. Trimming stripped 1 base from V and 3 bases from J, with 7 bases between. DNA of the CDR3: TGTGCCAGCAGCTTGCGGGGGTACTATGGCTACACCTTC. Protein sequence: CASSLRGYYGYTF. The variable domain in full, with the rest retrieved from reference TRBV5-6 and TRBJ1-2, is DAGVTQSPTHLIKTRGQQVTLRCSPKSGHDTVSWYQQALGQGPQFIFQYYEEEERQRGNFPDRFSGHQFPNYSSELNVNALLLGDSALYLCASSLRGYYGYTFGSGTRLTVV.

J is TRBJ1-3 and V is TRBV5-1; D unclear. V dropped 4 bases and J dropped 4 bases, with 12 bases sitting between them. The CDR3 spans 14 residues. From germline, CDR1 is SGHRS and CDR2 YFSETQ. For the CDR3, the DNA is TGCGCCAGCAGCACCGGGGAGGCGGGAAACACCATATATTTT. It translates to CASSTGEAGNTIYF. Looking up the rest from reference TRBV5-1 and TRBJ1-3 gives the full variable domain: KAGVTQTPRYLIKTRGQQVTLSCSPISGHRSVSWYQQTPGQGLQFLFEYFSETQRNKGNFPGRFSGRQFSNSRSEMNVSTLELGDSALYLCASSTGEAGNTIYFGEGSWLTVV.

The gene calls are TRBV10-1 and TRBJ2-1; 10 nucleotides align to TRBD2. CDR1 is WNHNN and CDR2 is SYGVQD in the germline V gene (reference sequence). V shed 6 bases, J shed 9 bases, and the junction held 5 bases outside the gene matches. The CDR3 runs to 13 residues. The DNA for the CDR3 is TGCGCCAGCAGGGCTAGCGGGAGAGGTGAGCAGTTCTTC. Translating it yields CASRASGRGEQFF.

The rearrangement joins TRBV10-3 to TRBJ2-5, with D possibly matching TRBD1 (5 bases). CDR3 length: 14 residues. CDR1 is ENHRY, CDR2 SYGVKD, per germline. Trimming removed 3 bases from V and 2 bases from J, with 10 bases in between. The DNA for the CDR3 is TGTGCCATCAGTGACGTGGGGCTTCAAGAGACCCAGTACTTC. It is translated as CAISDVGLQETQYF.

The chain recombines TRBV5-8 with TRBJ1-5; D is perhaps TRBD1 (5 bases). The V gene's germline CDR1 is SGHTS and CDR2 YDEGEE. The CDR3 has 16 residues. Trimming removed 0 bases from V and 2 bases from J, with 12 bases in between. CDR3 region: CASSLAGGSRNQPQHF. The CDR3 DNA follows: TGTGCCAGCAGCTTGGCGGGGGGTTCTCGCAATCAGCCCCAGCATTTT. Together with reference TRBV5-8 and TRBJ1-5, the CDR3 gives the full variable domain: EAGVTQSPTHLIKTRGQQATLRCSPISGHTSVYWYQQALGLGLQFLLWYDEGEERNRGNFPPRFSGRQFPNYSSELNVNALELEDSALYLCASSLAGGSRNQPQHFGDGTRLSIL.

The chain joins TRBV27 to TRBJ1-2; D may be TRBD1 (6 bases). Trimming stripped 6 bases from V and 4 bases from J, with 15 bases between. The CDR3 contains 14 residues. CDR1 and CDR2 from the germline V gene are MNHEY and SMNVEV (reference sequence). The CDR3 nucleotides read TGTGCCAGCAGCGACGGACAGTACTCCTATGGCTACACCTTC. Translated: CASSDGQYSYGYTF.

A remark on this clone: The sample holds other DNA sequences that translate to the same CDR3. The CDR3 region has the DNA TGTGCCAGCAGCTCCCTACTAGCGGGGGGCTACAATGAGCAGTTCTTC. It yields the protein CASSSLLAGGYNEQFF. The gene calls are TRBV11-2 and TRBJ2-1, with TRBD2 matching 12 bases. The CDR3 loop spans 16 amino acids. The trim removed 4 bases at V and 3 bases at J, leaving 4 bases unmatched. Germline V CDR1 and CDR2: SGHAT, FQNNGV.

CDR3 DNA sequence: TGCGCCAGCAGCCAAGGAGACTCCAACTCCTACAATGAGCAGTTCTTC. It codes for CASSQGDSNSYNEQFF. The rearrangement uses TRBV4-1 and TRBJ2-1; no firm D call. Germline V gives CDR1 MGHRA, CDR2 YSYEKL. This CDR3 region has 16 residues. The V gene lost 1 base and the J gene lost 0 bases, with 10 bases spanning the gap.

The chain uses TRBV19 and TRBJ2-7; a possible D gene is TRBD2 (6 bases). The CDR3 runs to 15 residues. V was pared by 4 bases and J by 0 bases, with 13 bases between. In germline, CDR1 is LNHDA, CDR2 SQIVND (reference sequence). The CDR3 nucleotides are TGTGCCAGTAGTAAACAAGTTAGCGGCTCCTACGAGCAGTACTTC. It specifies CASSKQVSGSYEQYF.

This rearrangement joins TRBV27 to TRBJ2-7, with D possibly TRBD1 on 5 matching bases. Germline V lookup: CDR1 MNHEY, CDR2 SMNVEV (reference sequence). V was pared by 4 bases and J by 1 base, with 8 bases between. CDR3 length equals 13 residues. CDR3 nucleotides: TGTGCCAGCAGTTGGACATATTCCTACGAGCAGTACTTC. The encoded protein is CASSWTYSYEQYF.